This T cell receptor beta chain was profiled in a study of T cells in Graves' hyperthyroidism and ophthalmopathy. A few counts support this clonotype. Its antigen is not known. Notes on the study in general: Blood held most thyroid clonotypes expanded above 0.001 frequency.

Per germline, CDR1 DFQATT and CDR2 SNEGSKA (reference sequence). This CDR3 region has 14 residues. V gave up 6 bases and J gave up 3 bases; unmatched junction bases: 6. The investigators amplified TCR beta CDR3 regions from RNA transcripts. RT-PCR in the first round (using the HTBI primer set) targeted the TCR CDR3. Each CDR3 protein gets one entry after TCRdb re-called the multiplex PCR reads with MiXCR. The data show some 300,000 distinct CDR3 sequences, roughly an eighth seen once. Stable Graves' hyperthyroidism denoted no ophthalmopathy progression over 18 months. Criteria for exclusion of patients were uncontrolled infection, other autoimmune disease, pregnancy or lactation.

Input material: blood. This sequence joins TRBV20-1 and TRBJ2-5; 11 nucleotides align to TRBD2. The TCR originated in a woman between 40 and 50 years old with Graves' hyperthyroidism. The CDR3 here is CSAQPGLAEETQYF. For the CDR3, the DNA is TGCAGTGCCCAACCGGGACTAGCGGAAGAGACCCAGTACTTC.